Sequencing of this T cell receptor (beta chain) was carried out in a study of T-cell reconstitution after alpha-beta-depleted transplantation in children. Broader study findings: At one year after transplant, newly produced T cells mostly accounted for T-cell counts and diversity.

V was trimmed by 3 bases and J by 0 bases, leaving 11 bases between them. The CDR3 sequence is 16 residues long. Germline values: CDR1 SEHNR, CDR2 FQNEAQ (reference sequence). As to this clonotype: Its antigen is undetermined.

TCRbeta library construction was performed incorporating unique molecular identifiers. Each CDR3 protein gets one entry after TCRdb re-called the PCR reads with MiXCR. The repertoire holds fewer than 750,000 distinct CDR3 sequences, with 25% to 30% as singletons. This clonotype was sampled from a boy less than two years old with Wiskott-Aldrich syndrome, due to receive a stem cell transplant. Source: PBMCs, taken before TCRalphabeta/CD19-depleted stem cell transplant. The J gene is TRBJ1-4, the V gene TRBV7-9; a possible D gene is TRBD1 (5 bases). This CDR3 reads CASSLGTVATNEKLFF. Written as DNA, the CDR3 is TGTGCCAGCAGCTTGGGGACCGTTGCAACTAATGAAAAACTGTTTTTT.